Sequencing of this T cell receptor (beta chain) was carried out in a study of T cell repertoires in cytomegalovirus infection. Overall study: CMV infection together with matching HLA type was indicated by public TCR beta signatures. Study results and caveats: CMV carriers with the relevant HLA were identified by cumulative public TCR beta family frequency. HLA-C-restricted CMV clonotypes gave the most frequent clonotype in two of eight donors.

TCRdb re-derived calls from the reads in MiXCR, one entry per CDR3 protein. The sample includes roughly 500,000 distinct CDR3 sequences, roughly 43% of them seen just once. Looked up from germline, CDR1 is MDHEN and CDR2 is SYDVKM. This CDR3 has 15 residues. The ends were cut back, 5 bases at V and 4 bases at J, with 15 bases in the middle. About this clonotype itself: As yet, its antigen is unknown.

Sequencing was performed on cultured PBMCs, taken from culture after CMV antigen stimulation. The chain is built from TRBV28 and TRBJ1-5; the D is unclear. The sequence derives from a human donor in good health (CMV status not recorded). Some clones in this sample may be carry-over from other donors' samples. The CDR3 region has the DNA TGTGCCAGCAGTCCCCGGTCCCCTAGGAATCAGCCCCAGCATTTT. Its protein is CASSPRSPRNQPQHF.